This T cell receptor beta chain was sequenced during a study of control samples from healthy donors and cancer patients. CDR3 length equals 15 residues. Losses at the gene ends were 8 bases for V and 5 bases for J; bases not matched to a gene: 10. Germline lookup yields CDR1 MNHEY and CDR2 SVGAGI. Some clones are missing from TCRdb's copy, which holds only in-frame ones; the method was immunoSEQ multiplex PCR. The repertoire holds some 65,000 clones, with approximately 88% as singletons. The material sequenced was PBMCs. The chain links TRBV6-5 to TRBJ1-5; 9 bases match TRBD1. This receptor was obtained from a woman in her 50s with lung cancer. The CDR3 DNA reads as TGTGCCAGCCGGGGAGGCACAGGGGGCCATCAGCCCCAGCATTTT. Translated: CASRGGTGGHQPQHF.